This T cell receptor beta chain emerged from a study of T-cell memory formation after mild COVID-19. TCRdb re-analysed the 5' RACE reads in MiXCR, keeping a single row per CDR3 protein. The sample contains about 290,000 distinct CDR3 sequences, about a sixth of which appear only once. This clonotype was counted a few times. The sequenced sample consisted of PBMCs or a T cell subset sorted from them (not recorded which). The source of this sequence is a man aged 18 to 30 who had mild COVID-19 (a few samples of this study predate the infection). Cell type and time point are not known.

The CDR3 loop is CASRAILQGLGEETQYF. CDR3 in DNA: TGTGCCAGCAGAGCCATTTTACAGGGGCTTGGGGAAGAGACCCAGTACTTC. The chain uses TRBV6-1 and TRBJ2-5; 7 bases fit TRBD1. Germline values: CDR1 MNHNS, CDR2 SASEGT. This CDR3 contains 17 residues. V trimming: 6 bases; J trimming: 3 bases; junction bases outside the gene matches: 16.